This T cell receptor (beta chain) was recorded in a study of identical twins. Overall study findings and caveats: Researchers reported weaker excess twin sharing in beta out-of-frame sequences. The models systematically underestimated how much out-of-frame TCR alpha was shared in monozygotic twins.

MiXCR, run by TCRdb on the 5' RACE reads, gives a single entry per CDR3 protein. This sample has 600,000 to 850,000 distinct CDR3 sequences, with around a sixth found just once. This clonotype was found a few times. Its antigen is unknown. Trimming stripped 5 bases from V and 4 bases from J, with 15 bases between. The germline CDR1 and CDR2 sequences are MNHEY and SMNVEV (reference sequence). The CDR3 sequence is 14 residues long. These data also formed part of another study, on T cells expressing NK-cell markers. That report notes: Several experiments confined sorting to alpha-beta TCR T cells with an anti-gamma-delta TCR antibody. NKG2C+ dominant clonotypes from a handful of donors made up about 1.0-7.5% of CD8+ T cells.

The clonotype originates from a woman younger than 35 in good health. The sequenced sample consisted of PBMCs. The V gene is TRBV27, the J gene TRBJ2-7; D not resolved. The CDR3 reads CASSAKGVIYEQYF. The CDR3 DNA reads as TGTGCCAGCAGTGCCAAGGGTGTCATATACGAGCAGTACTTC.